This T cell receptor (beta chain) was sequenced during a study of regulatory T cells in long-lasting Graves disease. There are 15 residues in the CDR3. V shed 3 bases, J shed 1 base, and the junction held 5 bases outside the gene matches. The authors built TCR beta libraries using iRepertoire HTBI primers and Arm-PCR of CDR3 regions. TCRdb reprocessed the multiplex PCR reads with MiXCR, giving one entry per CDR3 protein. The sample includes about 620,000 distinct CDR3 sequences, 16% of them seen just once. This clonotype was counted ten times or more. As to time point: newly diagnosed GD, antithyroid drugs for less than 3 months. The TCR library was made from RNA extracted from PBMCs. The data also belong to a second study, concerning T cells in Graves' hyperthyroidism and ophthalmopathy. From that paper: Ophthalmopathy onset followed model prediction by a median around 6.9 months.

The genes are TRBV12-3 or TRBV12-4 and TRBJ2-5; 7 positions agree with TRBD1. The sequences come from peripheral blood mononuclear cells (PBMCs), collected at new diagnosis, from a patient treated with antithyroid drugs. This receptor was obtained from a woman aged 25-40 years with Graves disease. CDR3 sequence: CASSLGQTFQETQYF. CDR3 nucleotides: TGTGCCAGCAGTTTGGGACAGACCTTCCAAGAGACCCAGTACTTC.